This TCR beta chain was retrieved from a study of CD4 T cells in relation to SARS-CoV-2 and coronaviruses. Study overall: ViraFEST: approximately 10-day antigen culture of PBMCs, then TCR beta CDR3 sequencing. General observations from the study: The assay detects memory recall responses, not culture-primed primary responses. Pre-pandemic and post-infection samples never came from the same donor.

For around ten days, around 100,000 sorted CD4+ cells grew with T cell-depleted PBMCs and CEF. To note about this clone: The antigen remains unidentified.

Assay: immunoSEQ multiplex PCR; the TCRdb copy retains only in-frame clones and omits some. The sample lists tens of thousands of clones; roughly 87% were seen once. J lost 4 bases, V lost 3 bases, and 5 bases had no gene match. CDR1 and CDR2 from the germline V gene are SGHTA and FQGTGA. The CDR3 is made up of 15 amino acids. The sequencing sample was made of naive CD4+ T cells from PBMCs, cultured in vitro. Subset given: naive CD4+ T cells isolated by negative enrichment. The J gene is TRBJ2-1, the V gene TRBV7-3; 8 bases map to TRBD2. The sequence was collected from an adult with COVID-19. The chain's CDR3 is CASSLDSGKYNEQFF. The CDR3, as DNA: TGTGCCAGCAGCTTGGATAGCGGGAAGTACAATGAGCAGTTCTTC.